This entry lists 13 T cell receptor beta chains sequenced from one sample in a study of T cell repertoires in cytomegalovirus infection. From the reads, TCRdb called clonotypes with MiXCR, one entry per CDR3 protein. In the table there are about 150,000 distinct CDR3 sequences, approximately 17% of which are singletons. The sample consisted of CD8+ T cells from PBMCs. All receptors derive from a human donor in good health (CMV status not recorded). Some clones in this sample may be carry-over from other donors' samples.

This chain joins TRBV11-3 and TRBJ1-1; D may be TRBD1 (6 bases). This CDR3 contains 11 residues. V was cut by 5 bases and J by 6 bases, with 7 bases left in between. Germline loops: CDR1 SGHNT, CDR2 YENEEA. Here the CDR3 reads CASSKGAEAFF. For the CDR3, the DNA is TGTGCCAGCAGCAAGGGGGCTGAAGCTTTCTTT.

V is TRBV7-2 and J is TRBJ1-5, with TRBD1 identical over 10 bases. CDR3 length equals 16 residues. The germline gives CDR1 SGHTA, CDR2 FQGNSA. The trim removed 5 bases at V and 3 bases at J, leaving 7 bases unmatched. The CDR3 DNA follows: TGTGCCAGCAGCGATCGGGACAGGGGTTACAATCAGCCCCAGCATTTT. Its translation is CASSDRDRGYNQPQHF. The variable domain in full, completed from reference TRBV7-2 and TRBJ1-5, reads GAGVSQSPSNKVTEKGKDVELRCDPISGHTALYWYRQSLGQGLEFLIYFQGNSAPDKSGLPSDRFSAERTGGSVSTLTIQRTQQEDSAVYLCASSDRDRGYNQPQHFGDGTRLSIL.

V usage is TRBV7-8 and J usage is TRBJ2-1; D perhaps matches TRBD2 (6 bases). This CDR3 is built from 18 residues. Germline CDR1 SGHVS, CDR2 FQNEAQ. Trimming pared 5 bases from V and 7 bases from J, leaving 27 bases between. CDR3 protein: CASSPDRDFAPPLNEQFF. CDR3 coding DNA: TGTGCCAGCAGCCCCGACCGGGACTTCGCACCCCCGCTTAATGAGCAGTTCTTC.

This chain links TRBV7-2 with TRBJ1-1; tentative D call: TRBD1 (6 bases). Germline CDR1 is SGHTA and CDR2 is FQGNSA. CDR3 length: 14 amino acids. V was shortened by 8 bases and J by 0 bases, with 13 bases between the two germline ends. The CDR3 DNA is TGTGCCAGCTTTCCCGGGGGCATGAACACTGAAGCTTTCTTT. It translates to CASFPGGMNTEAFF. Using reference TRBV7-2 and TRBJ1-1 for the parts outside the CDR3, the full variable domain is GAGVSQSPSNKVTEKGKDVELRCDPISGHTALYWYRQSLGQGLEFLIYFQGNSAPDKSGLPSDRFSAERTGGSVSTLTIQRTQQEDSAVYLCASFPGGMNTEAFFGQGTRLTVV.

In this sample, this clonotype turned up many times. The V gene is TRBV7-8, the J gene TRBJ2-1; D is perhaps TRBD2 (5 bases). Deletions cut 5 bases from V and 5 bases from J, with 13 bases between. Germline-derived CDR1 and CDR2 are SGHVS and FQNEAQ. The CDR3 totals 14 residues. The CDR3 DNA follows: TGTGCCAGCAGCCCCGCAGGAGCGGACAATGAGCAGTTCTTC. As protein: CASSPAGADNEQFF.

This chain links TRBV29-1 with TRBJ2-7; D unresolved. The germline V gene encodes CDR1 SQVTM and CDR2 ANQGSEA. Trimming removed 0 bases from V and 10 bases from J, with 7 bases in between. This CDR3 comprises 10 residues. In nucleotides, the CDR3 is TGCAGCGTTGAAGACCGGCACCAGTACTTC. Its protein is CSVEDRHQYF.

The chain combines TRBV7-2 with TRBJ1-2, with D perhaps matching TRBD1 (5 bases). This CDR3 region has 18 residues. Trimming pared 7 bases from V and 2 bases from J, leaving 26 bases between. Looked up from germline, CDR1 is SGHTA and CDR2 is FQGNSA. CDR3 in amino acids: CASNPKPTGTLKNYGYTF. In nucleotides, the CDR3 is TGTGCCAGCAACCCAAAACCGACCGGGACTTTAAAAAACTATGGCTACACCTTC.

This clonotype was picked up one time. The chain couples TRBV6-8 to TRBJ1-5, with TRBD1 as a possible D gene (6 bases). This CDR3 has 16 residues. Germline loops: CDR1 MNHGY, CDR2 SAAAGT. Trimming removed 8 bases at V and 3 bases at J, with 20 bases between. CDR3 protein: CASRLGAGDVNQPQHF. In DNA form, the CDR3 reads TGTGCCAGCCGCCTCGGGGCAGGGGATGTCAATCAGCCCCAGCATTTT.

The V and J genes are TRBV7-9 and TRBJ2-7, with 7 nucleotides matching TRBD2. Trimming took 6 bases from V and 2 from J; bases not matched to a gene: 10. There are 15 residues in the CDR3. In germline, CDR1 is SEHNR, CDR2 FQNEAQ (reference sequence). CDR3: CASSSSGTITYEQYF. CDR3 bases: TGTGCCAGCAGTTCGTCCGGGACTATTACCTACGAGCAGTACTTC.

CDR3 amino acids: CAWDVDWSYEQYF. The CDR3, as DNA: TGTGCCTGGGACGTGGACTGGTCCTACGAGCAGTACTTC. The chain combines TRBV30 with TRBJ2-7; the D gene is possibly TRBD2 (5 bases). The V end lost 5 bases, the J end lost 1 base, and 12 bases lay between the germline ends. The CDR3 covers 13 residues. CDR1 is GTSNPN, CDR2 SVGIG, per germline (reference sequence).

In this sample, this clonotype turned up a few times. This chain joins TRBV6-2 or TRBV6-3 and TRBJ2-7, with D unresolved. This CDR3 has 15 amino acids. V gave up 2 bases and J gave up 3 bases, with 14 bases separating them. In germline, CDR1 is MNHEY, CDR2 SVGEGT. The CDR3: CASSYGRTVYYEQYF. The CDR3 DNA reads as TGTGCCAGCAGTTACGGACGGACGGTGTACTACGAGCAGTACTTC.

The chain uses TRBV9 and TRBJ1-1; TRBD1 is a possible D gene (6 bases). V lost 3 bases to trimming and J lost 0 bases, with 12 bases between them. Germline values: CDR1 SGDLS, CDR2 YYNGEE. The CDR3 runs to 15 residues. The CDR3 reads CASSEAGQMNTEAFF. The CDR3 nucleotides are TGTGCCAGCAGCGAGGCCGGACAGATGAACACTGAAGCTTTCTTT.

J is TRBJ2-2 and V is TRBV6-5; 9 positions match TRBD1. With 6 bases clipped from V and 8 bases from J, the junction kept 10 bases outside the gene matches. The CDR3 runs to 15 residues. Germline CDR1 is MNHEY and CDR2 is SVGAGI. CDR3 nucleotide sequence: TGTGCCAGCAGACCGGGACAGGGAACTTATGGGGAGCTGTTTTTT. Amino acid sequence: CASRPGQGTYGELFF.